This T cell receptor (beta chain) is drawn from a study of T cell responses to AZD1222 COVID-19 vaccine (dated by TCRdb to the early 2020s). Study-level background: TCR sequencing was performed for roughly 250 trial participants, of whom around 200 were given two doses of AZD1222 and about 25 were given two doses of MenACWY control vaccine. Enrollment into the trials was organized by age into subgroups of 18-55, 56-69 and 70-plus years, and those subgroups contained roughly 140, 27 and 60 TCR-sequenced participants, respectively. Overall study outcomes, separate from this receptor: No day 14 peak-response samples were available, so repertoires were characterized only after the peak T cell response. Nearly half of unique spike-specific TCRs reportedly recognized epitopes outside regions mutated in the B.1.351 and B.1.1.7 variants. The 56-69-year group was small, and its depth increase did not reach significance, likely because of low power. After two AZD1222 doses, both the breadth and the depth of spike-specific TCRs were significantly higher than at day 0 and than in MenACWY recipients. Conclusions about previously exposed vaccinees were limited because only six AZD1222 recipients were SARS-CoV-2 seropositive at baseline. Most participants were white British and females outnumbered males, and the authors suggested that clonal diversity may have been underestimated. The whole spike protein was spanned by vaccine-associated CD4 TCRs, and dominant responses were seen in regions 160-218 and 743-854.

The sample's time point label, decoded: baseline before first vaccination. The meaning of the sample's treatment or condition label: meningococcal conjugate vaccine given as trial control. The vaccinee samples were drawn from two UK trials, COV001 and COV002, one of which was a single-blind randomized controlled phase 2/3 trial testing AZD1222 (ChAdOx1 nCoV-19) in healthy adults. For TCRbeta chain sequencing, PBMC samples were collected from trial participants at day 0 and at day 28 after the second dose. The CDR3 measures 11 amino acids from cysteine to phenylalanine. Only the CDR3 DNA is retained, 33 bases long and in frame from the first base. A distance of 7 bases separates the germline ends of V and J, which lose 2 bases and 6 bases respectively. CDR1 and CDR2 are drawn from the germline V gene (reference sequence): GTSNPN, SVGIG. The CDR3 regions of human TCRbeta chains were analyzed by immunosequencing. The published analysis was carried out like this. Repertoire TCRs were matched against a reference library of SARS-CoV-2-specific TCRs generated with the MIRA antigen-specificity platform. Breadth was defined as the fraction of unique TCRs that were SARS-CoV-2-associated, and depth was defined as the fraction of total T cells that were SARS-CoV-2-associated. Using the MIRA data, every spike-specific TCR was mapped to the spike region that the TCR reacted to and assigned to either a CD4 or a CD8 class. Log10-transformed breadth and depth values were compared by one-way ANOVA with Sidak's multiple comparisons tests. The table was pulled from immuneACCESS by TCRdb, which kept in-frame rearrangements only. Such tables lose some clones; where checked, under half of the loss comes from unresolved V genes, and the rest has no known cause. V, J and clone size were drawn from that table, and D and trimming were deduced from the DNA. The sample includes 95,000 to 130,000 clones, with 70% to 90% observed a single time. Approximately 4% of the sample belongs to the ten largest clones.

A note on this clone: It lacks a known antigen. Base qualities are not provided; no much larger clone lies one nucleotide away.

The V gene is TRBV30 and the J gene is TRBJ1-1, with no D gene named confidently. The TCR sequence derives from an adult in good health. The sequencing used peripheral blood, collected on day 0 of MenACWY control vaccination. The CDR3 in this case is CAWSKGAEAFF. The sequenced DNA: TGTGCCTGGAGTAAGGGTGCTGAAGCTTTCTTT.